This passage covers 10 T cell receptor beta chains from one sample sequenced in a study of early T cells in non-severe SARS-CoV-2 infection. In TCRdb, the 5' RACE reads were re-called with MiXCR into one record per CDR3 protein. The sample carries about 60,000 distinct CDR3 sequences, roughly a tenth recorded once. Sequencing input: whole blood. The receptor set was obtained from an adult who was a healthcare worker with PCR-confirmed SARS-CoV-2 infection or an uninfected control (not recorded which).

In its sample, this clonotype was seen a few times. The V gene is TRBV6-5, the J gene TRBJ1-6; D is undetermined. CDR1 MNHEY and CDR2 SVGAGI come from the germline V gene. Trimming cost V 2 bases and J 9 bases, with 8 bases left between them. This CDR3 comprises 13 residues. In nucleotides, the CDR3 is TGTGCCAGCAGTTACATTGGGTCTTCACCCCTCCACTTT. Encoded protein: CASSYIGSSPLHF.

In its sample, this clonotype was seen many times. V usage is TRBV24-1 and J usage is TRBJ1-2; possible D gene TRBD1, 6 bases. This CDR3 region has 15 residues. Deletions cut 3 bases from V and 0 bases from J, with 10 bases between. Germline CDR1 is KGHDR and CDR2 is SFDVKD. The CDR3 DNA sequence: TGTGCCACCAGTGATACCAGGGGATCTAACTATGGCTACACCTTC. It yields the protein CATSDTRGSNYGYTF.

This clonotype was found once. The gene calls are TRBV20-1 and TRBJ2-7; D perhaps matches TRBD1 (6 bases). Germline V gene data show CDR1 as DFQATT and CDR2 as SNEGSKA (reference sequence). V dropped 1 base and J dropped 4 bases, with 11 bases sitting between them. This CDR3 is built from 13 residues. The CDR3 DNA reads as TGCAGTGCTAGAGTTTTTCAGGGGTACGAGCAGTACTTC. Protein sequence: CSARVFQGYEQYF.

This clonotype showed up many times. The chain employs TRBV19 and TRBJ1-2; D not certain. Germline V lookup: CDR1 LNHDA, CDR2 SQIVND (reference sequence). Between the trimmed V and J ends, which lost 3 bases and 1 base, there was a span of 9 bases. This CDR3 region has 14 residues. Written as DNA, the CDR3 is TGTGCCAGTAGTATGGCGGGGTTTAACTATGGCTACACCTTC. Encoded protein: CASSMAGFNYGYTF.

The rearrangement links TRBV2 to TRBJ2-7; TRBD1 might be the D (7 bases). V lost 11 bases, J lost 2 bases, and 10 bases lay in between. From germline, CDR1 is SNHLY and CDR2 FYNNEI. There are 11 residues in the CDR3. The CDR3 DNA reads as TGTGCCGGGGGGACAGCCTACGAGCAGTACTTC. Its translation is CAGGTAYEQYF.

This clonotype has a count of ten or more. The chain has TRBV6-5 and TRBJ2-1; TRBD2 matches 10 bases. V dropped 2 bases and J dropped 4; count of bases not matched to a gene: 8. Germline CDR1 MNHEY, CDR2 SVGAGI. The CDR3 consists of 17 residues. For the CDR3, the DNA is TGTGCCAGCAGTTACGGGGTAGCGGGAGGCTTTTACAATGAGCAGTTCTTC. Protein: CASSYGVAGGFYNEQFF.

Notes on this clonotype: The junction and the germline gene differ at one end; a read error may be behind it. The chain employs TRBV10-3 and TRBJ1-2, with TRBD1 matching over 8 bases. This CDR3 comprises 14 residues. Germline-derived CDR1 and CDR2 are ENHRY and SYGVKD. The CDR3 sequence: CVISPYAGTGGYTF. Here the CDR3 DNA reads TGTGTCATCAGTCCCTACGCCGGGACAGGAGGCTACACCTTC.

This clonotype has a count of ten or more. CDR3 sequence (DNA): TGCAGTGCGATCGGGCAGATCCAAGAGACCCAGTACTTC. It yields the protein CSAIGQIQETQYF. The V gene is TRBV20-1, the J gene TRBJ2-5; no clear D gene. Germline lookup yields CDR1 DFQATT and CDR2 SNEGSKA (reference sequence). The ends were cut back, 6 bases at V and 1 base at J, with 12 bases in the middle. The CDR3 totals 13 residues.

In its sample, this clonotype was seen many times. This chain connects TRBV6-1 to TRBJ2-7; perhaps D is TRBD1 or TRBD2 (6 bases each). From germline, CDR1 is MNHNS and CDR2 SASEGT. The CDR3 contains 13 residues. Trimming cost V 2 bases and J 4 bases, with 9 bases left between them. The CDR3: CASSERGEYEQYF. CDR3 sequence (DNA): TGTGCCAGCAGTGAAAGGGGGGAGTACGAGCAGTACTTC.

This clonotype was counted at least ten times. The genes are TRBV5-4 and TRBJ1-2, with D tentatively TRBD1 (6 bases). The CDR3 totals 17 residues. The V end lost 4 bases, the J end lost 6 bases, and 25 bases lay between the germline ends. CDR1 SGHNT and CDR2 YYREEE come from the germline V gene (reference sequence). Here the CDR3 reads CASSPSGQRRPYHGYTF. CDR3 DNA sequence: TGTGCCAGCAGCCCATCAGGACAGAGAAGACCTTATCATGGCTACACCTTC.